These T cell receptor beta chains were read from a single sample in a study of CD8 T cells in ankylosing spondylitis. A single record per CDR3 protein comes from TCRdb applying MiXCR to the 5' RACE reads. Of over 450,000 distinct CDR3 sequences listed, roughly 13% were seen once; the top ten hold nearly 7%. What was sequenced was blood, either unsorted or a sorted T cell fraction (not recorded which). These receptor sequences come from a male donor with ankylosing spondylitis. The CDR3 runs from the conserved cysteine through the conserved F or W. Fields, in order: J gene, clone size, D gene, V gene, CDR3 DNA, CDR3 protein. D genes are given only for firm matches. Size is omitted from some rows. Given values are once, few, many or a class for expanded clones.

j_gene: TRBJ2-2
abundance: NA
d_gene: TRBD2
v_gene: TRBV12-3/TRBV12-4
CDR3nt: TGTGCCAGCAGTTTAGTTAGCGGGGGCACCGGGGAGCTGTTTTTT
CDR3aa: CASSLVSGGTGELFF

j_gene: TRBJ2-1
abundance: NA
d_gene: NA
v_gene: TRBV29-1
CDR3nt: TGCAGCGTTGAAGATCTTGGCCCCTTCTTC
CDR3aa: CSVEDLGPFF

j_gene: TRBJ1-4
abundance: many
d_gene: NA
v_gene: TRBV5-1
CDR3nt: TGCGCCAGCAGCCTCCTCGGACCTAATGAAAAACTGTTTTTT
CDR3aa: CASSLLGPNEKLFF

j_gene: TRBJ2-1
abundance: NA
d_gene: NA
v_gene: TRBV6-4
CDR3nt: TGTGCCAGCAGCCCCGGGACCACTATCGAGCAGTTCTTC
CDR3aa: CASSPGTTIEQFF

j_gene: TRBJ2-2
abundance: NA
d_gene: NA
v_gene: TRBV29-1
CDR3nt: TGCAGCGTTAATTGGAATACCGGGGAGCTGTTTTTT
CDR3aa: CSVNWNTGELFF

j_gene: TRBJ2-1
abundance: NA
d_gene: NA
v_gene: TRBV6-1
CDR3nt: TGTGCCAGCAGTGGGCCCGGGGACAATGAGCAGTTCTTC
CDR3aa: CASSGPGDNEQFF

j_gene: TRBJ2-2
abundance: NA
d_gene: TRBD2
v_gene: TRBV11-1
CDR3nt: TGTGCCAGCAGGAGAGGGTACAGCGGGGGCCAACAGAACACCGGGGAGCTGTTTTTT
CDR3aa: CASRRGYSGGQQNTGELFF

j_gene: TRBJ2-2
abundance: NA
d_gene: NA
v_gene: TRBV30
CDR3nt: TGTGCCTGGGATGTGGACGGCACCGGGGAGCTGTTTTTT
CDR3aa: CAWDVDGTGELFF

j_gene: TRBJ1-6
abundance: NA
d_gene: TRBD1
v_gene: TRBV20-1
CDR3nt: TGCAGTGCACTGGACAGGACGGACGTCTTAGGGGGTTCACCCCTCCACTTT
CDR3aa: CSALDRTDVLGGSPLHF

j_gene: TRBJ1-2
abundance: many
d_gene: NA
v_gene: TRBV29-1
CDR3nt: TGCAGCGTCCAAACGGCAGTCTTAGTGGATGGCTACACCTTC
CDR3aa: CSVQTAVLVDGYTF

j_gene: TRBJ1-2
abundance: many
d_gene: TRBD1
v_gene: TRBV6-1
CDR3nt: TGTGCCAGCAGTCTGACAGGGGGCGACTATGGCTACACCTTC
CDR3aa: CASSLTGGDYGYTF

j_gene: TRBJ2-3
abundance: NA
d_gene: NA
v_gene: TRBV7-2
CDR3nt: TGTGCCAGCAGCTCAATGACTACGACAGATACGCAGTATTTT
CDR3aa: CASSSMTTTDTQYF

j_gene: TRBJ2-1
abundance: few
d_gene: TRBD2
v_gene: TRBV3-1
CDR3nt: TGTGCCAGCAGCCGCGATATGGGACTAGTGTACAATGAGCAGTTCTTC
CDR3aa: CASSRDMGLVYNEQFF

j_gene: TRBJ1-1
abundance: many
d_gene: NA
v_gene: TRBV12-3/TRBV12-4
CDR3nt: TGTGCCAGCAGTCGCACTCAGGGTAGTGGCACTGAAGCTTTCTTT
CDR3aa: CASSRTQGSGTEAFF

j_gene: TRBJ2-7
abundance: many
d_gene: NA
v_gene: TRBV15
CDR3nt: TGTGCCACCAGCAGAGATGGGAGTCAGTCCTACGAGCAGTACTTC
CDR3aa: CATSRDGSQSYEQYF

j_gene: TRBJ2-1
abundance: many
d_gene: TRBD1
v_gene: TRBV5-1
CDR3nt: TGCGCCAGCACCAGGGACAGTCCTAGAGACAATGAGCAGTTCTTC
CDR3aa: CASTRDSPRDNEQFF

j_gene: TRBJ1-5
abundance: few
d_gene: TRBD1
v_gene: TRBV2
CDR3nt: TGTGCCAGCAGCCTAAACAGGGGAGGCAATCAGCCCCAGCATTTT
CDR3aa: CASSLNRGGNQPQHF

j_gene: TRBJ2-3
abundance: NA
d_gene: TRBD1
v_gene: TRBV19
CDR3nt: TGTGCCAGTAGTCCGGACAGGGAGGGCACAGATACGCAGTATTTT
CDR3aa: CASSPDREGTDTQYF

j_gene: TRBJ2-1
abundance: many
d_gene: TRBD2
v_gene: TRBV29-1
CDR3nt: TGCAGCGTTGTATTTCTGATCCCTAGCGGAGATCGAAACAATGAGCAGTTCTTC
CDR3aa: CSVVFLIPSGDRNNEQFF

j_gene: TRBJ1-5
abundance: many
d_gene: NA
v_gene: TRBV3-1
CDR3nt: TGTGCCAGCAGCCAAGACAGCCGTGGATCTCAGCATTTT
CDR3aa: CASSQDSRGSQHF

j_gene: TRBJ2-3
abundance: NA
d_gene: NA
v_gene: TRBV19
CDR3nt: TGTGCCAGTAGTGGCCGGGACCGCACAGATACGCAGTATTTT
CDR3aa: CASSGRDRTDTQYF

j_gene: TRBJ2-7
abundance: NA
d_gene: TRBD2
v_gene: TRBV29-1
CDR3nt: TGCAGCGTTGCGGGAGGGACCGGGACTAGCGGTGAACCCTACGAGCAGTACTTC
CDR3aa: CSVAGGTGTSGEPYEQYF

j_gene: TRBJ1-3
abundance: NA
d_gene: NA
v_gene: TRBV28
CDR3nt: TGTGCCAGCAGTTTGTCCCTTCCCAGCTCTGGAAACACCATATATTTT
CDR3aa: CASSLSLPSSGNTIYF

j_gene: TRBJ1-4
abundance: many
d_gene: TRBD1
v_gene: TRBV12-3/TRBV12-4
CDR3nt: TGTGCCAGCAGCCGGGGACAGGGGGCGAGGGGAGAAAAACTGTTTTTT
CDR3aa: CASSRGQGARGEKLFF

j_gene: TRBJ2-5
abundance: NA
d_gene: TRBD2
v_gene: TRBV24-1
CDR3nt: TGTGCCACCAGTGACCCAGCGGGAGGGACTGAAGAGACCCAGTACTTC
CDR3aa: CATSDPAGGTEETQYF

j_gene: TRBJ1-1
abundance: few
d_gene: TRBD1
v_gene: TRBV5-1
CDR3nt: TGCGCCAGCAGCTCGGGGGACAGCGTTGATTTGAACACTGAAGCTTTCTTT
CDR3aa: CASSSGDSVDLNTEAFF

j_gene: TRBJ2-1
abundance: NA
d_gene: NA
v_gene: TRBV20-1
CDR3nt: TGCGGTTTGGGCGGACTCTCCTACAATGAGCAGTTCTTC
CDR3aa: CGLGGLSYNEQFF

j_gene: TRBJ2-1
abundance: NA
d_gene: NA
v_gene: TRBV20-1
CDR3nt: TGCAGTGCTAAATCGCCCATGGGTTACAATGAGCAGTTCTTC
CDR3aa: CSAKSPMGYNEQFF

j_gene: TRBJ1-4
abundance: few
d_gene: NA
v_gene: TRBV12-3/TRBV12-4
CDR3nt: TGTGCCAGCAGTTTATTGGGAGTGGGTAATGAAAAACTGTTTTTT
CDR3aa: CASSLLGVGNEKLFF

j_gene: TRBJ2-6
abundance: NA
d_gene: TRBD1
v_gene: TRBV5-1
CDR3nt: TGCGCCAGCATAAGGGACAGGGACTCTGGGGCCAACGTCCTGACTTTC
CDR3aa: CASIRDRDSGANVLTF

j_gene: TRBJ2-5
abundance: few
d_gene: NA
v_gene: TRBV21-1
CDR3nt: TGTGCCAGCAGCAAGGGAGGAGGGGGGGAGACCCAGTACTTC
CDR3aa: CASSKGGGGETQYF

j_gene: TRBJ2-1
abundance: NA
d_gene: TRBD1
v_gene: TRBV5-1
CDR3nt: TGCGCCAGCAGCCCTGGACAGGCTTACAATGAGCAGTTCTTC
CDR3aa: CASSPGQAYNEQFF

j_gene: TRBJ2-3
abundance: few
d_gene: TRBD1
v_gene: TRBV24-1
CDR3nt: TGTGCCACACAGGGGGCAGGCACAGATACGCAGTATTTT
CDR3aa: CATQGAGTDTQYF

j_gene: TRBJ2-5
abundance: NA
d_gene: TRBD1
v_gene: TRBV28
CDR3nt: TGTGCCAGCCTTACTGGGCCGGGACAGGGGGAGACCCAGTACTTC
CDR3aa: CASLTGPGQGETQYF

j_gene: TRBJ2-3
abundance: few
d_gene: NA
v_gene: TRBV20-1
CDR3nt: TGCAGTAAAAATCGAGGGGGGATGACAGATACGCAGTATTTT
CDR3aa: CSKNRGGMTDTQYF

j_gene: TRBJ2-2
abundance: NA
d_gene: TRBD2
v_gene: TRBV20-1
CDR3nt: TGCAGTGCTTCAGCTAGCGGGAGGAACACCGGGGAGCTGTTTTTT
CDR3aa: CSASASGRNTGELFF

j_gene: TRBJ2-2
abundance: NA
d_gene: TRBD1
v_gene: TRBV12-3/TRBV12-4
CDR3nt: TGTGCCAGCAGTGCTCTGCAGGGGGCCGGGGAGCTGTTTTTT
CDR3aa: CASSALQGAGELFF

j_gene: TRBJ2-3
abundance: few
d_gene: TRBD2
v_gene: TRBV5-1
CDR3nt: TGCGCCAGCAGAGTAGCGGGAGCCACAGATACGCAGTATTTT
CDR3aa: CASRVAGATDTQYF

j_gene: TRBJ1-1
abundance: NA
d_gene: NA
v_gene: TRBV12-3/TRBV12-4
CDR3nt: TGTGCCAGCAGCCCAACCCCCCAAGGGGTTACTGAAGCTTTCTTT
CDR3aa: CASSPTPQGVTEAFF

j_gene: TRBJ2-5
abundance: NA
d_gene: TRBD2
v_gene: TRBV20-1
CDR3nt: TGCAGTGCTCCCCCATTAGCGGGAAAAGAGACCCAGTACTTC
CDR3aa: CSAPPLAGKETQYF

j_gene: TRBJ2-5
abundance: NA
d_gene: TRBD2
v_gene: TRBV12-3/TRBV12-4
CDR3nt: TGTGCCAGCAGTTTAGAATCTCTAGGGCGGGGGTCCGAGACCCAGTACTTC
CDR3aa: CASSLESLGRGSETQYF

j_gene: TRBJ1-1
abundance: few
d_gene: NA
v_gene: TRBV20-1
CDR3nt: TGCAGTTCCCGGCAGGAGGGGGGAACTGAAGCTTTCTTT
CDR3aa: CSSRQEGGTEAFF

j_gene: TRBJ2-3
abundance: NA
d_gene: TRBD2
v_gene: TRBV20-1
CDR3nt: TGCAGTGCCTCTTGGTTTTCTAGCGGGGGTACAGATACGCAGTATTTT
CDR3aa: CSASWFSSGGTDTQYF

j_gene: TRBJ1-1
abundance: NA
d_gene: TRBD1
v_gene: TRBV27
CDR3nt: TGTGCCAGCAGTTTAGAGACAGGGAGCACTGAAGCTTTCTTT
CDR3aa: CASSLETGSTEAFF

j_gene: TRBJ1-4
abundance: NA
d_gene: NA
v_gene: TRBV10-3
CDR3nt: TGTGCCATCAGTGAGCGCAACGATGAAAAACTGTTTTTT
CDR3aa: CAISERNDEKLFF

j_gene: TRBJ2-7
abundance: NA
d_gene: TRBD2
v_gene: TRBV20-1
CDR3nt: TGCAGTGCTAGAGATCGCGGGAGGTACTCCTACGAGCAGTACTTC
CDR3aa: CSARDRGRYSYEQYF

j_gene: TRBJ2-3
abundance: many
d_gene: TRBD2
v_gene: TRBV7-9
CDR3nt: TGTGCCGGCGGGGGGACAGATACGCAGTATTTT
CDR3aa: CAGGGTDTQYF